The 17 T cell receptor beta chains given below trace back to one sample, sequenced in a study of Ad26.COV2.S vaccination and SARS-CoV-2 variants. Using immunoSEQ multiplex PCR, the repertoire was profiled, and TCRdb retains in-frame clones only, with some absent. The table has about 350,000 clones, 75% to 90% seen once. Treatment here: 15 to 20 received Ad26.COV2.S at low or high dose, single or two shots; 5 received placebo; per-sample allocation not given. Repertoires come from day 63 after the first vaccine or placebo injection. This sample comprised peripheral blood, obtained in a trial of Ad26.COV2.S vaccine versus placebo. These receptor sequences come from a person aged 18 to 65 who received the Ad26.COV2.S COVID-19 vaccine or a placebo.

V usage is TRBV3-1 (or the pseudogene TRBV3-2) and J usage is TRBJ1-2, with D possibly matching TRBD1 (6 bases). In germline, CDR1 is LGHDT, CDR2 YNNKEL (reference sequence). This CDR3 comprises 14 residues. V was clipped by 2 bases and J by 8 bases, with 15 bases between them. The CDR3 DNA follows: TGTGCCAGCAGCCAAACAGGGAAAGGATACGGCTACACCTTC. As protein: CASSQTGKGYGYTF.

The chain is built from TRBV19 and TRBJ1-1; TRBD1 agrees at 7 bases. Germline assignment: CDR1 LNHDA and CDR2 SQIVND (reference sequence). The J segment lost 2 bases and the V segment lost 9 bases, leaving 9 bases of the junction unmatched. CDR3 length equals 14 residues. The CDR3 sequence: CASRLGTANTEAFF. CDR3 nucleotides: TGTGCCAGCCGCCTCGGGACAGCTAACACTGAAGCTTTCTTT. Drawing the rest from reference TRBV19 and TRBJ1-1, the complete variable domain is DGGITQSPKYLFRKEGQNVTLSCEQNLNHDAMYWYRQDPGQGLRLIYYSQIVNDFQKGDIAEGYSVSREKKESFPLTVTSAQKNPTAFYLCASRLGTANTEAFFGQGTRLTVV.

The chain employs TRBV6-5 and TRBJ1-6; D is unclear. Per germline, CDR1 MNHEY and CDR2 SVGAGI. The CDR3 extends over 14 amino acids. V shed 7 bases and J shed 0 bases, with 7 bases lying between them. CDR3 in DNA: TGTGCCAGCACCCCGAGCTCCTATAATTCACCCCTCCACTTT. Encoded protein: CASTPSSYNSPLHF.

CDR3 DNA sequence: TGTGCCAGCTCAGGGACAGCTAGCAATCAGCCCCAGCATTTT. It translates to CASSGTASNQPQHF. The chain has TRBV18 and TRBJ1-5, with 7 bases matching TRBD1. CDR3 length: 14 amino acids. Germline V gene data show CDR1 as KGHSH and CDR2 as LQKENI. J gave up 0 bases and V 5 bases, and 1 base lay outside the gene matches.

The rearrangement joins TRBV28 to TRBJ1-2, with D perhaps TRBD1 (5 bases). The CDR3 extends over 16 amino acids. Trimming removed 5 bases at V and 4 bases at J, with 20 bases between. Germline values: CDR1 MDHEN, CDR2 SYDVKM. CDR3 coding DNA: TGTGCCAGCAGTCCTACCATACGACAGACTATCTATGGCTACACCTTC. Its translation is CASSPTIRQTIYGYTF.

The V and J genes are TRBV11-2 and TRBJ2-5; TRBD2 might be the D (6 bases). Germline CDR1 and CDR2: SGHAT and FQNNGV. Trimming left V 4 bases short and J 2 bases short, with 14 bases between. The CDR3 loop spans 15 amino acids. CDR3 coding DNA: TGTGCCAGCAGCTCAAGGCTTGCGGGACAAGAGACCCAGTACTTC. Encoded protein: CASSSRLAGQETQYF.

This clone was seen a single time. Other DNA sequences within the sample encode an identical CDR3. The chain couples TRBV7-2 to TRBJ1-6, with D perhaps matching TRBD1 (6 bases). The CDR3 contains 13 residues. Germline assignment: CDR1 SGHTA and CDR2 FQGNSA. V shed 2 bases and J shed 7 bases, with 6 bases lying between them. As DNA, the CDR3 is TGTGCCAGCAGCTTACAGGGGAATTCACCCCTCCACTTT. Its protein is CASSLQGNSPLHF.

This rearrangement joins TRBV27 to TRBJ1-2; possibly TRBD1 for D (6 bases). V lost 8 bases, J lost 6 bases, and 22 bases lay in between. From germline, CDR1 is MNHEY and CDR2 SMNVEV (reference sequence). CDR3 size: 15 residues. This chain's CDR3 is CASHRGGSGPHGYTF. CDR3 coding DNA: TGTGCCAGCCACCGGGGGGGCAGCGGCCCCCATGGCTACACCTTC.

V gene TRBV5-1 combines with J gene TRBJ1-4, with D uncertain. The CDR3 runs 15 residues. The germline gives CDR1 SGHRS, CDR2 YFSETQ. The V end was cut by 0 bases, the J end by 5 bases, with 11 bases between. CDR3 protein: CASSLVAGGNEKLFF. CDR3 in DNA: TGCGCCAGCAGCTTGGTTGCCGGCGGGAATGAAAAACTGTTTTTT.

The V call is TRBV7-8, the J call TRBJ2-2; 7 nucleotides align to TRBD2. CDR3 length: 16 amino acids. The V segment lost 3 bases and the J segment 1 base; nucleotides outside the gene matches: 5. Per germline, CDR1 SGHVS and CDR2 FQNEAQ. The CDR3 DNA reads TGTGCCAGCAGCTTGCCTGGGGGGGTGAACACCGGGGAGCTGTTTTTT. Its protein is CASSLPGGVNTGELFF. The full variable domain, its missing parts supplied by reference TRBV7-8 and TRBJ2-2, is GAGVSQSPRYKVAKRGQDVALRCDPISGHVSLFWYQQALGQGPEFLTYFQNEAQLDKSGLPSDRFFAERPEGSVSTLKIQRTQQEDSAVYLCASSLPGGVNTGELFFGEGSRLTVL.

The gene calls are TRBV18 and TRBJ2-7, with unresolved D. Germline assignment: CDR1 KGHSH and CDR2 LQKENI. The CDR3 is made up of 13 amino acids. The V end was cut by 3 bases, the J end by 5 bases, with 11 bases between. DNA for the CDR3: TGTGCCAGCTCACCCGGACCGGGCCACGAGCAGTACTTC. This encodes CASSPGPGHEQYF.

J is TRBJ1-1 and V is TRBV3-1 (or the pseudogene TRBV3-2); weak D call: TRBD1 (5 bases). This CDR3 region has 14 residues. Germline CDR1 is LGHDT and CDR2 is YNNKEL (reference sequence). V lost 1 base and J lost 4, with 10 bases in between. CDR3 nucleotide sequence: TGTGCCAGCAGCCAAGTCCAGGGCGTCACTGAAGCTTTCTTT. This sequence encodes CASSQVQGVTEAFF.

In its sample, this clone was seen a few times. The CDR3 region has the DNA TGTGCCAGCAGCCATGGGGCAGAAAGAACAGATACGCAGTATTTT. Amino acid sequence: CASSHGAERTDTQYF. The rearrangement links TRBV4-2 to TRBJ2-3, with a possible D match to TRBD1 (5 bases). Germline CDR1 and CDR2: LGHNA and YNFKEQ. V was clipped by 3 bases and J by 3 bases, with 13 bases between them. This CDR3 is built from 15 residues.

The rearrangement links TRBV24-1 to TRBJ2-1; TRBD2 matches 12 bases. CDR3 length: 16 residues. The germline CDR1 and CDR2 sequences are KGHDR and SFDVKD. V shed 6 bases and J 5 bases; nucleotides not matched to a gene: 7. CDR3: CATSPRTSGKDNEQFF. In DNA, the CDR3 is TGTGCCACCAGTCCGAGGACTAGCGGGAAGGACAATGAGCAGTTCTTC.

This chain uses TRBV28 with TRBJ2-7; D is unclear. This CDR3 is 14 amino acids long. Germline V gene sequence: CDR1 MDHEN, CDR2 SYDVKM. Trimming took off 7 bases at V and 0 bases at J, with 13 bases between the two ends. The CDR3 coding sequence is TGTGCCAGCAAGGGCTCGGGTCCCTCCTACGAGCAGTACTTC. It codes for CASKGSGPSYEQYF.

This clone has just one count. J is TRBJ2-1 and V is TRBV11-2, with TRBD2 matching 8 bases. J was trimmed by 5 bases and V by 5 bases; bases with no gene match: 5. CDR1 and CDR2 (germline): SGHAT, FQNNGV. This CDR3 has 14 amino acids. CDR3: CASSLTSANNEQFF. CDR3 DNA: TGTGCCAGCAGCCTGACTAGCGCTAACAATGAGCAGTTCTTC.

This clone was found once. The CDR3 DNA is TGTGCCAGCAGTGCTAGCCGGGGGCCCAACTATGGCTACACCTTC. Translating gives CASSASRGPNYGYTF. This chain links TRBV6-6 with TRBJ1-2; D may be TRBD1 (6 bases). The V end was cut by 5 bases, the J end by 2 bases, with 15 bases between. The CDR3 covers 15 residues. Germline V CDR1 and CDR2: MNHNY, SVGAGI (reference sequence).